This record covers a single T cell receptor beta chain. Its antigen is unknown. The CDR3 has 15 amino acids. CDR1 and CDR2 (germline): WSHSY, SAAADI. Unmatched junction bases numbered 4, after V lost 5 bases and J lost 3 bases. This entry belongs to a study of cytomegalovirus exposure and HLA in healthy donors. Study-wide points: When analyzed later, the rates of TCR association showed variation by HLA locus, with DRB1 the most and HLA-C the fewest.

The PCR ran on 60 Vbeta and 13 Jbeta primers. Only in-frame clones appear in the TCRdb table, and some are missing; sequencing was by immunoSEQ multiplex PCR. This table has around 130,000 clones, approximately 69% appearing once. Sequencing was performed on PBMCs. This receptor was obtained from a middle-aged man in good health and CMV-seropositive. The gene calls are TRBV10-2 and TRBJ2-3, with 11 bases aligning to TRBD2. CDR3 loop: CASSPLAGGTDTQYF. The DNA for the CDR3 is TGCGCCAGCAGTCCTCTAGCGGGGGGTACAGATACGCAGTATTTT.